This T cell receptor (beta chain) came from a study of CD8 T cells in ankylosing spondylitis. Study outcomes and limitations: Researchers reportedly found disease-linked clones significantly enriched in matched ankylosing spondylitis synovial fluid.

MiXCR, run by TCRdb on the 5' RACE reads, gives a single entry per CDR3 protein. The sample lists some 140,000 distinct CDR3 sequences, roughly 8% seen once, with about 7.3% in the top ten. This clonotype was detected ten times or more. The antigen remains undetermined. Sequencing was done on a sample of synovial fluid, either unsorted or a sorted T cell fraction (not recorded which). This receptor was identified in a male donor with ankylosing spondylitis.

CDR3 nucleotides: TGTGCCACGACGAAACTCACAGATACGCAGTATTTT. Protein sequence: CATTKLTDTQYF. The rearrangement joins TRBV7-2 to TRBJ2-3; D ambiguous. The germline V gene encodes CDR1 SGHTA and CDR2 FQGNSA. The CDR3 contains 12 residues. V shed 10 bases and J shed 2 bases, with 10 bases lying between them.